The 24 T cell receptor beta chains below come from one sample, sequenced in a study of OX40 agonist ivuxolimab in advanced cancers. Here immunoSEQ multiplex PCR was the method, and the copy in TCRdb shows in-frame clones only, minus some. The sample lists about 76,000 clones; approximately 83% were seen once. The material sequenced was CD4+ or CD8+ T cells sorted from blood, taken in a trial of the OX40 agonist ivuxolimab. These receptors originate from an adult with an advanced solid tumor such as melanoma, head and neck, liver or kidney cancer.

This clone was picked up one time. The CDR3 loop reads CASRLDRVRNQPQHF. The CDR3 nucleotides read TGTGCCAGCAGGCTGGACAGGGTAAGGAATCAGCCCCAGCATTTT. The chain uses TRBV2 and TRBJ1-5, with 8 bases lining up with TRBD1. The CDR3 covers 15 residues. Germline CDR1 SNHLY, CDR2 FYNNEI. V was pared by 6 bases and J by 4 bases, with 8 bases of the junction left unmatched.

V usage is TRBV5-1 and J usage is TRBJ1-6; 9 bases align to TRBD1. CDR1 and CDR2 (germline): SGHRS, YFSETQ. The junction had 11 bases not matched to a gene; V was cut back by 4 bases and J by 3 bases. CDR3 length: 18 amino acids. The CDR3, as DNA: TGCGCCAGCAGCCGGTGGGACAGGGAATTAGGCTATAATTCACCCCTCCACTTT. Translated, it gives CASSRWDRELGYNSPLHF.

The chain joins TRBV7-9 to TRBJ1-5; TRBD1 agrees at 7 bases. Germline assignment: CDR1 SEHNR and CDR2 FQNEAQ (reference sequence). V was clipped by 3 bases and J by 4 bases; unmatched bases: 9. The CDR3 extends over 16 amino acids. CDR3 bases: TGTGCCAGCAGCTTGGGGTGGACAGGTGAGAATCAGCCCCAGCATTTT. Translated: CASSLGWTGENQPQHF.

This clone was counted only a few times. The chain combines TRBV11-2 with TRBJ1-1, with D perhaps matching TRBD1 (5 bases). In germline, CDR1 is SGHAT, CDR2 FQNNGV. CDR3 length: 15 amino acids. Trimming left V 0 bases short and J 6 bases short, with 14 bases between. This CDR3 reads CASSLEWGSRSEAFF. For the CDR3, the DNA is TGTGCCAGCAGCTTAGAGTGGGGCAGTCGGTCTGAAGCTTTCTTT.

The chain employs TRBV20-1 and TRBJ2-7; D is undetermined. Trimming stripped 0 bases from V and 3 bases from J, with 0 bases between. This CDR3 spans 10 amino acids. Germline CDR1 reads DFQATT; CDR2 reads SNEGSKA (reference sequence). The CDR3: CSARDYEQYF. The CDR3 region has the DNA TGCAGTGCTAGAGACTACGAGCAGTACTTC.

The chain recombines TRBV6-5 with TRBJ2-7; 10 bases line up with TRBD1. CDR1 and CDR2 (germline): MNHEY, SVGAGI. The V gene end was trimmed by 5 bases and the J gene end by 4 bases; junction bases not matched to a gene: 8. The CDR3 sequence is 15 residues long. Here the CDR3 DNA reads TGTGCCAGCAGTGCCCCGGGACAGGGGATTTACGAGCAGTACTTC. Its protein is CASSAPGQGIYEQYF.

The chain couples TRBV21-1 to TRBJ1-1; TRBD1 was called by the table and not checked on the DNA. TRBV21-1 is classified as a pseudogene. The CDR3 loop spans 14 amino acids. The CDR3, as DNA: TGTGCCACTAGTCCCAGGGGGGCGAACACTGAAGCTTTCTTT. Residues: CATSPRGANTEAFF.

A word on this clone: A read error is possible here, since a much larger clone lies one base away. Within the sample, other DNA sequences also encode this same CDR3. The chain joins TRBV7-2 to TRBJ1-2; TRBD1 might be the D (6 bases). The CDR3 sequence is 12 residues long. V lost 5 bases and J 5 bases, leaving 9 bases between the germline ends. The germline V gene has CDR1 SGHTA and CDR2 FQGNSA. CDR3 nucleotide sequence: TGTGCCAGCAGCCTGGACAGTTATGGCTACACCTTC. Protein sequence: CASSLDSYGYTF.

This clone was seen a single time. The chain recombines TRBV11-3 with TRBJ2-5; D might be TRBD2 (5 bases). Germline-derived CDR1 and CDR2 are SGHNT and YENEEA. Trimming pared 1 base from V and 6 bases from J, leaving 27 bases between. The CDR3 consists of 19 residues. The CDR3: CASSLVLVGTATSGKTQYF. CDR3 DNA: TGTGCCAGCAGCTTAGTATTGGTCGGAACAGCAACTTCGGGAAAGACCCAGTACTTC. The full variable domain, in which reference TRBV11-3 and TRBJ2-5 provide the parts outside the CDR3, is EAGVVQSPRYKIIEKKQPVAFWCNPISGHNTLYWYLQNLGQGPELLIRYENEEAVDDSQLPKDRFSAERLKGVDSTLKIQPAELGDSAVYLCASSLVLVGTATSGKTQYFGPGTRLLVL.

V is TRBV28 and J is TRBJ2-5; TRBD1 matches at 7 bases. Germline V lookup: CDR1 MDHEN, CDR2 SYDVKM. The CDR3 runs to 16 residues. V trimming: 6 bases; J trimming: 3 bases; junction bases outside the gene matches: 13. CDR3 protein: CASRTAIRGTEETQYF. In nucleotides, the CDR3 is TGTGCCAGCAGAACCGCGATTAGGGGGACAGAAGAGACCCAGTACTTC.

The V gene is TRBV7-2, the J gene TRBJ2-1; no reliable D call. CDR3 length equals 15 residues. V shed 3 bases and J shed 5 bases, with 14 bases lying between them. Germline V gene data show CDR1 as SGHTA and CDR2 as FQGNSA. CDR3 sequence reads: CASSLGGSSHNEQFF. For the CDR3, the DNA is TGTGCCAGCAGCTTGGGCGGTTCAAGTCACAATGAGCAGTTCTTC.

CDR3 region: CASVGGQGNQPQHF. DNA of the CDR3: TGTGCCAGCGTTGGAGGACAGGGCAATCAGCCCCAGCATTTT. V is TRBV6-5 and J is TRBJ1-5, with 7 bases fitting TRBD1. The CDR3 totals 14 residues. Germline V gene lookup returns CDR1 MNHEY and CDR2 SVGAGI. The ends lost 8 bases at V and 2 bases at J; junction bases unmatched: 6.

This sequence joins TRBV19 and TRBJ1-1, with D possibly TRBD1 on 5 matching bases. This CDR3 has 15 residues. Trimming pared 6 bases from V and 1 base from J, leaving 15 bases between. Germline V gene data show CDR1 as LNHDA and CDR2 as SQIVND (reference sequence). DNA for the CDR3: TGTGCCAGTAGCCCCGCGGACGGGGGGAACACTGAAGCTTTCTTT. Its translation: CASSPADGGNTEAFF.

This clone was detected only once. The chain couples TRBV7-3 to TRBJ2-3; maybe TRBD2 (6 bases). The V and J ends lost 4 bases and 4 bases respectively, with 12 bases between them. The CDR3 runs to 14 residues. CDR1 is SGHTA, CDR2 FQGTGA, per germline. The CDR3 coding sequence is TGTGCCAGCAGCTCACTTGGGGGGTCAGATACGCAGTATTTT. The encoded protein is CASSSLGGSDTQYF.

The chain links TRBV7-2 to TRBJ1-5, with 8 bases lining up with TRBD1. This CDR3 is built from 15 residues. With 5 bases clipped from V and 2 bases from J, the junction kept 5 bases outside the gene matches. In germline, CDR1 is SGHTA, CDR2 FQGNSA. The chain's CDR3 is CASSAADRGNQPQHF. In DNA, the CDR3 is TGTGCCAGCAGCGCCGCGGACAGGGGCAATCAGCCCCAGCATTTT. Full variable domain (rest looked up from reference TRBV7-2 and TRBJ1-5): GAGVSQSPSNKVTEKGKDVELRCDPISGHTALYWYRQSLGQGLEFLIYFQGNSAPDKSGLPSDRFSAERTGGSVSTLTIQRTQQEDSAVYLCASSAADRGNQPQHFGDGTRLSIL.

V is TRBV11-3 and J is TRBJ2-2, with a tentative D call TRBD1 (6 bases). Germline CDR1 SGHNT, CDR2 YENEEA. V shed 4 bases and J shed 2 bases, with 11 bases lying between them. This CDR3 spans 15 amino acids. For the CDR3, the DNA is TGTGCCAGCAGCTCCCGGACAGCCAACACCGGGGAGCTGTTTTTT. This sequence encodes CASSSRTANTGELFF.

This chain joins TRBV5-6 and TRBJ2-7, with 12 bases lining up with TRBD1. The CDR3 contains 17 residues. Per the germline V gene, CDR1 is SGHDT and CDR2 is YYEEEE. The V and J ends lost 0 bases and 1 base, in that order; junction bases with no gene match: 5. CDR3 nucleotides: TGTGCCAGCAGCTTGGCCTTGGGACAGGGGGCGTCCTACGAGCAGTACTTC. Protein sequence: CASSLALGQGASYEQYF.

V usage is TRBV18 and J usage is TRBJ1-1, with 7 bases identical to TRBD1. This CDR3 region has 14 residues. CDR1 is KGHSH, CDR2 LQKENI, per germline. With 6 bases clipped from V and 0 bases from J, the junction kept 4 bases outside the gene matches. In DNA, the CDR3 is TGTGCCAGCTCCTGGACAGGAATGAACACTGAAGCTTTCTTT. It encodes CASSWTGMNTEAFF. The full variable domain, in which reference TRBV18 and TRBJ1-1 provide the parts outside the CDR3, is NAGVMQNPRHLVRRRGQEARLRCSPMKGHSHVYWYRQLPEEGLKFMVYLQKENIIDESGMPKERFSAEFPKEGPSILRIQQVVRGDSAAYFCASSWTGMNTEAFFGQGTRLTVV.

This chain joins TRBV21-1 and TRBJ2-2; the table's D call of TRBD2 was not tested on the DNA. TRBV21-1 is designated a pseudogene. The CDR3 totals 19 residues. CDR3 residues: CASRVGQAGGHLNTGELFF. The CDR3 coding sequence is TGTGCCAGCAGGGTTGGACAAGCGGGGGGCCACCTGAACACCGGGGAGCTGTTTTTT.

The chain carries TRBV27 and TRBJ1-4; TRBD1 might be the D (5 bases). The germline V and J ends were trimmed by 5 bases and 6 bases, with 19 bases remaining between them. CDR3 length: 16 residues. CDR1 and CDR2 from the germline V gene are MNHEY and SMNVEV (reference sequence). The CDR3 protein is CASSPWRGGEDEKLFF. In nucleotides, the CDR3 is TGTGCCAGCAGTCCTTGGCGCGGGGGAGAGGATGAAAAACTGTTTTTT.

V is TRBV2 and J is TRBJ2-5; TRBD2 is a possible D gene (6 bases). V was clipped by 8 bases and J by 2 bases, with 24 bases between them. Looked up from germline, CDR1 is SNHLY and CDR2 is FYNNEI. The CDR3 contains 17 residues. CDR3 loop: CASLRFGSLGTQETQYF. The CDR3 DNA is TGTGCCAGCCTCCGATTCGGGAGCCTGGGCACGCAAGAGACCCAGTACTTC.

This chain links TRBV7-9 with TRBJ1-3; no reliable D call. V was cut by 9 bases and J by 2 bases, with 14 bases left in between. CDR3 length: 14 residues. Germline CDR1 is SEHNR and CDR2 is FQNEAQ (reference sequence). CDR3 DNA sequence: TGTGCCAGTCACGGCGGAGGGCCTGGAAACACCATATATTTT. Protein: CASHGGGPGNTIYF.

This clone was observed a handful of times. This chain links TRBV4-3 with TRBJ1-5; TRBD1 might be the D (5 bases). The CDR3 is 17 residues long. Germline V CDR1 and CDR2: LGHNA, YSLEER. V was trimmed by 1 base and J by 2 bases, leaving 15 bases between them. The CDR3: CASSQGAGEGGNQPQHF. DNA for the CDR3: TGCGCCAGCAGCCAAGGGGCGGGGGAAGGGGGCAATCAGCCCCAGCATTTT.

This chain's CDR3 is CASSPSPGDTEAFF. The DNA for the CDR3 is TGTGCCAGCAGCCCATCGCCGGGGGACACTGAAGCTTTCTTT. J is TRBJ1-1 and V is TRBV7-2; tentatively, D is TRBD1 (5 bases). The V gene lost 5 bases and the J gene lost 3 bases, with 13 bases spanning the gap. CDR3 length equals 14 residues. Germline V gene lookup returns CDR1 SGHTA and CDR2 FQGNSA.